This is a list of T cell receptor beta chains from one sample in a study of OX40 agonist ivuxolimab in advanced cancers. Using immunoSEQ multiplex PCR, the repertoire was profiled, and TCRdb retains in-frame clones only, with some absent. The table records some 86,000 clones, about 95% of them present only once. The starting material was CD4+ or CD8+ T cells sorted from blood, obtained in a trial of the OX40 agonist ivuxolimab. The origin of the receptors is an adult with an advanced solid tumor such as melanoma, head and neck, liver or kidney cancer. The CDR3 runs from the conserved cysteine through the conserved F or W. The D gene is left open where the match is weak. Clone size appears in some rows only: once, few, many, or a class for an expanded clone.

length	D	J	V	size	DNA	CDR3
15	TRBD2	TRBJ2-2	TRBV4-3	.	TGCGCCAGCAGCCAAGGGACTAGTTTCCCCGGGGAGCTGTTTTTT	CASSQGTSFPGELFF
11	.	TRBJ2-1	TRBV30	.	TGTGCCTGGAGTGTAGGTAATGAGCAGTTCTTC	CAWSVGNEQFF
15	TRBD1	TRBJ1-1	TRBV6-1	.	TGTGCCAGCAGTGAAACAGGGGTTATGAACACTGAAGCTTTCTTT	CASSETGVMNTEAFF
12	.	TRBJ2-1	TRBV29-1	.	TGCAGCGTTGAAGATCTCGCCCCGGAGCAGTTCTTC	CSVEDLAPEQFF
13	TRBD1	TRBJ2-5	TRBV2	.	TGTGCCAGCAGCCGGACAGGGCAAGAGACCCAGTACTTC	CASSRTGQETQYF
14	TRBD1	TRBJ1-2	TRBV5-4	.	TGTGCCAGCAGCTACAGGGGTAGTAACTATGGCTACACCTTC	CASSYRGSNYGYTF
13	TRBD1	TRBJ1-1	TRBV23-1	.	TGCGCCAGCAGTCCTGGACAGGGTTTGGAAGCTTTCTTT	CASSPGQGLEAFF
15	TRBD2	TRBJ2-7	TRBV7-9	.	TGTGCCAGCAGCCATGGGACTAGCGGGAGTTACGAGCAGTACTTC	CASSHGTSGSYEQYF
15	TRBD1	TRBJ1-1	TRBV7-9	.	TGTGCCAGCAGCCCTGGGACAGGGGGGGACACTGAAGCTTTCTTT	CASSPGTGGDTEAFF
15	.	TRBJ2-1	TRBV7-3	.	TGTGCCAGCAGCTTGGGATACTCGGCCTACAATGAGCAGTTCTTC	CASSLGYSAYNEQFF
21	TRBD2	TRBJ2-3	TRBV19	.	TGTGCCAGTAGTATGGAGCCTACCGGGACTATTGCCCCTCTGAGGACAGATACGCAGTATTTT	CASSMEPTGTIAPLRTDTQYF
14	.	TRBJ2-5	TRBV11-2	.	TGTGCCAGCAGCGTGACAGCGTACCAAGAGACCCAGTACTTC	CASSVTAYQETQYF
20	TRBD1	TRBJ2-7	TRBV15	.	TGTGCCACCAGCAGAGATCATGCGACAGGGGGGCGGACTAAACCCTACGAGCAGTACTTC	CATSRDHATGGRTKPYEQYF
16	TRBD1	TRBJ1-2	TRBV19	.	TGTGCCAGTAGTATATGGGACAGCGCTAGCCTCTATGGCTACACCTTC	CASSIWDSASLYGYTF
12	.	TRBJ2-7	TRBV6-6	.	TGTGCCAGTGGACAGAGCTCCTACGAGCAGTACTTC	CASGQSSYEQYF
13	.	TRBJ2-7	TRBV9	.	TGTGCCAGCAGCGCGACAAATACCTACGAGCAGTACTTC	CASSATNTYEQYF
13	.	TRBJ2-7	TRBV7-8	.	TGTGCCAGCAGCTTAGCTTACTCCTACGAGCAGTACTTC	CASSLAYSYEQYF
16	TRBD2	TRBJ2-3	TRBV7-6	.	TGTGCCAGCAGCTTCGGACTAGGCTCTAGCACAGATACGCAGTATTTT	CASSFGLGSSTDTQYF
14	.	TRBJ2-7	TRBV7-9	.	TGTGCCAGCAGCGTAGACCGGTCCGGGGGCGAGCAGTACTTC	CASSVDRSGGEQYF
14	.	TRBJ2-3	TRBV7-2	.	TGTGCCAGCAGCTTGATGGGGCCCCAAGATACGCAGTATTTT	CASSLMGPQDTQYF
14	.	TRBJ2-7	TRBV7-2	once	TGTGCCAGCAGCTCCATTTCCGCATGGTACGAGCAGTACTTC	CASSSISAWYEQYF
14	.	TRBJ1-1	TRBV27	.	TGTGCCAGCAGTCTGCGCGGTTTGAACACTGAAGCTTTCTTT	CASSLRGLNTEAFF
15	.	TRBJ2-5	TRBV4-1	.	TGCGCCAGCAGCCAAGAATCAGGGACCCTGGCGACCCAGTACTTC	CASSQESGTLATQYF